At least ten counts were recorded for the clone carrying this T cell receptor beta chain. Its antigen is not identified. Between the trimmed V and J ends, which lost 2 bases and 3 bases, there was a span of 10 bases. This CDR3 comprises 14 residues. Every sampled donor was Caucasian and healthy. TCRdb analysed the 5' RACE reads with MiXCR anew, one entry per CDR3 protein. This table has about 810,000 distinct CDR3 sequences, around 12% appearing once. This entry comes from a study of identical twins. Study conclusions and caveats: A lower insertion count was a feature of abundant cord blood beta clonotypes, with no such feature in memory repertoires. Low generation probability was overrepresented in out-of-frame alpha sequences shared by twins. Sequences that were beta out-of-frame showed weaker excess twin sharing.

The same data also went into a second study, on yellow fever vaccine responses in identical twins.

The clonotype was recovered from a woman aged 18-29 years in good health. The rearrangement joins TRBV12-3 or TRBV12-4 to TRBJ1-2; the D is unclear. Sequenced: PBMCs. The CDR3 nucleotides are TGTGCCAGCAGTTTACCCCCTGAGGACTATGGCTACACCTTC. It encodes CASSLPPEDYGYTF.